Presented here are 27 T cell receptor beta chains from one specimen sequenced in a study of cytomegalovirus exposure and HLA in healthy donors. 60 Vbeta and 13 Jbeta primers were used in PCR. The assay was immunoSEQ multiplex PCR, and TCRdb's table has in-frame clones only and misses some. The data contain some 180,000 clones, 78% of them singletons. The sequenced material came from PBMCs. The receptors here all came from a female donor in good health and CMV-seronegative.

To note about this clone: A junction boundary mismatches the germline segment, possibly from a read error. J is TRBJ2-6 and V is TRBV30; D possibly corresponds to TRBD2 (6 bases). This CDR3 comprises 20 residues. The germline V gene has CDR1 GTSNPN and CDR2 SVGIG (reference sequence). The CDR3 nucleotides read TGTGCCTGGAGTGGGAGGGAAGGGTCCCAAGTTAGGTCTGGGGCCAACGTCCCGACTTTC. This codes for CAWSGREGSQVRSGANVPTF.

The genes are TRBV28 and TRBJ1-4, with 9 bases aligning to TRBD1. Germline-derived CDR1 and CDR2 are MDHEN and SYDVKM. This CDR3 contains 12 residues. V lost 6 bases to trimming and J lost 11 bases; unmatched junction nucleotides: 4. This CDR3 reads CASRRTGVKLFF. Here the CDR3 DNA reads TGTGCCAGCAGACGGACAGGGGTTAAACTGTTTTTT.

This rearrangement joins TRBV4-2 to TRBJ2-2; D is ambiguous. V lost 4 bases, J lost 2 bases, and 17 bases lay in between. The CDR3 has 17 residues. The germline gives CDR1 LGHNA, CDR2 YNFKEQ. CDR3 region: CASSRQEAQLNTGELFF. As DNA, the CDR3 is TGTGCCAGCAGCCGTCAAGAGGCGCAGTTAAACACCGGGGAGCTGTTTTTT.

The sample holds one count of this clone. The chain links TRBV6-1 to TRBJ2-1; 8 bases are a match to TRBD1. Germline trimming cut 9 bases from V and 6 bases from J; bases unmatched to any gene: 7. Germline V CDR1 and CDR2: MNHNS, SASEGT. The CDR3 contains 13 residues. DNA of the CDR3: TGTGCCAGTACTCCTACAGGGGGCAATGAGCAGTTCTTC. Protein sequence: CASTPTGGNEQFF.

The rearrangement joins TRBV15 to TRBJ1-2; 7 nucleotides agree with TRBD1. CDR1 is LNHNV, CDR2 YYDKDF, per germline (reference sequence). This CDR3 comprises 16 residues. V shed 1 base and J 5 bases; nucleotides not matched to a gene: 10. The CDR3 reads CATSRGPSTGVYGYTF. As DNA, the CDR3 is TGTGCCACCAGCAGAGGCCCGAGTACAGGGGTGTATGGCTACACCTTC.

This chain uses TRBV13 with TRBJ2-3; D perhaps matches TRBD2 (6 bases). The CDR3 has 14 amino acids. Germline V gene lookup returns CDR1 PRHDT and CDR2 FYEKMQ (reference sequence). V lost 4 bases to trimming and J lost 5 bases, with 13 bases between them. CDR3 region: CASSYSGVVDTQYF. CDR3 DNA sequence: TGTGCCAGCAGCTATTCGGGAGTGGTAGATACGCAGTATTTT.

The V call is TRBV2, the J call TRBJ2-2; TRBD1 aligns across 9 bases. Germline-derived CDR1 and CDR2 are SNHLY and FYNNEI. V lost 5 bases and J lost 7; bases outside the gene matches: 5. The CDR3 is 14 residues long. The CDR3 region is CASSSQGAFGELFF. CDR3 DNA: TGTGCCAGCAGTTCACAGGGGGCTTTCGGGGAGCTGTTTTTT.

This clone was picked up one time. The chain uses TRBV5-4 and TRBJ1-2, with TRBD1 matching 9 bases. The CDR3 length is 15 residues. J lost 2 bases, V lost 2 bases, and 4 bases had no gene match. Per germline, CDR1 SGHNT and CDR2 YYREEE (reference sequence). CDR3 loop: CASSFWDRVNYGYTF. The CDR3, as DNA: TGTGCCAGCAGCTTTTGGGACAGGGTCAACTATGGCTACACCTTC.

The chain couples TRBV27 to TRBJ2-3, with unresolved D. The CDR3 is made up of 15 amino acids. Germline-derived CDR1 and CDR2 are MNHEY and SMNVEV (reference sequence). Trimming cost V 3 bases and J 0 bases, with 10 bases left between them. CDR3 sequence reads: CASSFQLSSTDTQYF. In nucleotides, the CDR3 is TGTGCCAGCAGTTTTCAATTGAGTAGCACAGATACGCAGTATTTT.

The chain uses TRBV30 and TRBJ2-7, with D maybe TRBD1 (5 bases). Germline lookup yields CDR1 GTSNPN and CDR2 SVGIG (reference sequence). CDR3 length: 15 residues. Trimming cost V 2 bases and J 5 bases, with 19 bases left between them. DNA for the CDR3: TGTGCCTGGAGTTATCCCGCAGGGTTCCTCCACGAGCAGTACTTC. This translates into CAWSYPAGFLHEQYF.

The count of this clone is one. The V and J genes are TRBV27 and TRBJ2-3; perhaps TRBD1 as D (5 bases). Trimming cost V 2 bases and J 0 bases, with 9 bases left between them. This CDR3 has 15 amino acids. CDR1 and CDR2 from the germline V gene are MNHEY and SMNVEV (reference sequence). The CDR3 nucleotides read TGTGCCAGCAGTTTACAGGGCACTAGCACAGATACGCAGTATTTT. Translating it yields CASSLQGTSTDTQYF.

This sequence joins TRBV1 and TRBJ1-3; the DNA was not used to check the table's D call, TRBD1. TRBV1 has pseudogene status. This CDR3 is built from 15 residues. CDR3 DNA sequence: TGCACCAGCAGCCAACCGACAGGGCGAGAAAACACCATATATTTT. Its protein is CTSSQPTGRENTIYF.

This sequence joins TRBV28 and TRBJ2-7; 7 bases fit TRBD1. J gave up 3 bases and V 5 bases, and 4 bases lay outside the gene matches. The CDR3 runs to 13 residues. Germline V gene lookup returns CDR1 MDHEN and CDR2 SYDVKM. CDR3 in DNA: TGTGCCAGCAGTGGGGACAGTAGCTACGAGCAGTACTTC. Translation gives CASSGDSSYEQYF.

J is TRBJ1-6 and V is TRBV7-9; D may be TRBD1 (6 bases). Germline V CDR1 and CDR2: SEHNR, FQNEAQ (reference sequence). The V gene lost 5 bases and the J gene lost 5 bases, with 13 bases spanning the gap. The CDR3 sequence is 15 residues long. The CDR3 region is CASSPWTANNSPLHF. The CDR3 DNA is TGTGCCAGCAGCCCTTGGACAGCCAATAATTCACCCCTCCACTTT.

V usage is TRBV11-1 and J usage is TRBJ2-7; 7 nucleotides line up with TRBD2. Germline lookup yields CDR1 SGHAT and CDR2 FQDESV (reference sequence). This CDR3 is built from 13 residues. V shed 8 bases and J 5 bases; nucleotides not matched to a gene: 9. CDR3 protein: CASGSGIPHEQYF. CDR3 DNA sequence: TGTGCCAGCGGAAGCGGGATTCCCCACGAGCAGTACTTC.

The rearrangement uses TRBV19 and TRBJ1-1; D uncertain. V was shortened by 10 bases and J by 0 bases, with 18 bases between the two germline ends. This CDR3 has 15 amino acids. Germline V gene lookup returns CDR1 LNHDA and CDR2 SQIVND (reference sequence). CDR3 nucleotide sequence: TGTGCCACCCTTATCCAGGAGGCGATGAACACTGAAGCTTTCTTT. Amino acid sequence: CATLIQEAMNTEAFF.

Notes on this clone: Different DNA sequences within this sample yield the same CDR3. This chain uses TRBV4-3 with TRBJ2-2; 11 bases align to TRBD2. The CDR3 is 16 residues long. With 1 base clipped from V and 8 bases from J, the junction kept 6 bases outside the gene matches. Germline CDR1 and CDR2: LGHNA and YSLEER. The CDR3 loop reads CASSQGLAGPSGELFF. CDR3 in DNA: TGCGCCAGCAGCCAAGGACTAGCGGGACCGTCGGGGGAGCTGTTTTTT.

The chain joins TRBV9 to TRBJ2-2, with 7 bases aligning to TRBD1. Germline loops: CDR1 SGDLS, CDR2 YYNGEE. V was pared by 3 bases and J by 2 bases, with 4 bases of the junction left unmatched. The CDR3 loop spans 15 amino acids. For the CDR3, the DNA is TGTGCCAGCAGCGCTACAGGGGCCAACACCGGGGAGCTGTTTTTT. It yields the protein CASSATGANTGELFF.

This chain connects TRBV11-2 to TRBJ2-1; 8 bases match TRBD2. Trimming removed 3 bases from V and 13 bases from J; junction bases left unmatched: 8. The CDR3 has 13 amino acids. Looked up from germline, CDR1 is SGHAT and CDR2 is FQNNGV. The CDR3 reads CASSLEAGDPQFF. The CDR3 nucleotides read TGTGCCAGCAGCTTGGAAGCGGGAGATCCACAGTTCTTC.

CDR3 protein: CASSSLAGASETQYF. Written as DNA, the CDR3 is TGTGCCAGCAGCTCACTAGCGGGGGCATCGGAGACCCAGTACTTC. This sequence joins TRBV7-2 and TRBJ2-5; 11 nucleotides line up with TRBD2. The germline V gene has CDR1 SGHTA and CDR2 FQGNSA. This CDR3 comprises 15 residues. V trimming: 4 bases; J trimming: 5 bases; junction bases outside the gene matches: 6.

This rearrangement joins TRBV23-1 to TRBJ1-5, with D hard to call. TRBV23-1 qualifies as an ORF whose function is uncertain. Trimming took 2 bases from V and 3 from J, leaving 11 bases between them. This CDR3 is 15 amino acids long. CDR3: CASSQHAGLNQPQHF. CDR3 sequence (DNA): TGCGCCAGCAGTCAACACGCAGGACTCAATCAGCCCCAGCATTTT.

The sample holds a few counts of this clone. This chain joins TRBV4-3 and TRBJ2-1, with D tentatively TRBD2 (5 bases). The CDR3 runs to 13 residues. V lost 1 base to trimming and J lost 7 bases, with 8 bases between them. In germline, CDR1 is LGHNA, CDR2 YSLEER. DNA of the CDR3: TGCGCCAGCAGCCAAGCCGTAGCGAATGAGCAGTTCTTC. It translates to CASSQAVANEQFF.

The genes are TRBV2 and TRBJ2-4, with a tentative D call TRBD2 (6 bases). V lost 7 bases, J lost 0 bases, and 10 bases lay in between. The CDR3 has 14 residues. CDR1 SNHLY and CDR2 FYNNEI come from the germline V gene. Here the CDR3 reads CASNPGLAKNIQYF. For the CDR3, the DNA is TGTGCCAGCAATCCGGGACTAGCCAAAAACATTCAGTACTTC.

The V gene is TRBV6-6, the J gene TRBJ1-5, with TRBD1 matching 9 bases. Unmatched junction bases numbered 6, after V lost 6 bases and J lost 3 bases. CDR3 length: 15 residues. From germline, CDR1 is MNHNY and CDR2 SVGAGI (reference sequence). The DNA for the CDR3 is TGTGCCAGCAGACCCGGACAGGGGCCCAATCAGCCCCAGCATTTT. Encoded protein: CASRPGQGPNQPQHF.

In its sample, this clone was seen a few times. This chain links TRBV2 with TRBJ2-5, with 12 bases that match TRBD2. This CDR3 is built from 20 residues. The J segment lost 4 bases and the V segment lost 1 base, leaving 16 bases of the junction unmatched. Germline V lookup: CDR1 SNHLY, CDR2 FYNNEI. The CDR3 region is CASSEVLLAGGHVEGETQYF. As DNA, the CDR3 is TGTGCCAGCAGTGAAGTTTTACTAGCGGGGGGCCACGTCGAGGGAGAGACCCAGTACTTC.

The CDR3 DNA is TGCAGCGTTGGGGGACAGGGGGCGGGGGAGACCCAGTACTTC. Residues: CSVGGQGAGETQYF. The rearrangement links TRBV29-1 to TRBJ2-5; 12 bases line up with TRBD1. V lost 4 bases to trimming and J lost 5 bases; unmatched junction nucleotides: 5. CDR1 and CDR2 from the germline V gene are SQVTM and ANQGSEA. The length of the CDR3 is 14 residues.

J is TRBJ2-5 and V is TRBV5-4, with 10 bases fitting TRBD1. The V segment lost 5 bases and the J segment 3 bases; nucleotides outside the gene matches: 4. Germline V gene data show CDR1 as SGHNT and CDR2 as YYREEE (reference sequence). The CDR3 sequence is 14 residues long. CDR3 region: CASSLGTGEETQYF. The CDR3 nucleotides read TGTGCCAGCAGTTTAGGGACAGGGGAAGAGACCCAGTACTTC. Based on the CDR3 plus reference TRBV5-4 and TRBJ2-5, the full variable domain is ETGVTQSPTHLIKTRGQQVTLRCSSQSGHNTVSWYQQALGQGPQFIFQYYREEENGRGNFPPRFSGLQFPNYSSELNVNALELDDSALYLCASSLGTGEETQYFGPGTRLLVL.